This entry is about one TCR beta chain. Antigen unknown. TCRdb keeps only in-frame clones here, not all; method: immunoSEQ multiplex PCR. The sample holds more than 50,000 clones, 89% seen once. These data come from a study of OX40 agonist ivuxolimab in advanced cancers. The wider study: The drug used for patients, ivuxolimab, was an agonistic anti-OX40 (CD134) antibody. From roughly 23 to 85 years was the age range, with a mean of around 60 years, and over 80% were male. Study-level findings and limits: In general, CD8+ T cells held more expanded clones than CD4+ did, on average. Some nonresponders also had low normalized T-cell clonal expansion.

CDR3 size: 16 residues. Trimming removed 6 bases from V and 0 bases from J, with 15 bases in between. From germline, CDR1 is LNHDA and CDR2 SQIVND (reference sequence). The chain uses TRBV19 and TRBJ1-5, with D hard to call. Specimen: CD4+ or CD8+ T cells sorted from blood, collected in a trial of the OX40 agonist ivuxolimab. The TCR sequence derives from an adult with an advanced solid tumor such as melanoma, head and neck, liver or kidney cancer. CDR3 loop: CASRLADFYSNQPQHF. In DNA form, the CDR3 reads TGTGCCAGTAGATTGGCGGATTTTTATAGCAATCAGCCCCAGCATTTT.